These 16 T cell receptor beta chains were sequenced from one sample in a study of cytomegalovirus exposure and HLA in healthy donors. Measured with immunoSEQ multiplex PCR; TCRdb has only the in-frame clones, and not every one. This repertoire shows more than 250,000 clones, roughly 88% found once; its top ten account for 0.65% to 0.85%. Sequenced: PBMCs. These receptors originate from a woman under 30 in good health and CMV-seronegative.

V usage is TRBV28 and J usage is TRBJ2-7; 9 positions agree with TRBD1. CDR1 is MDHEN and CDR2 is SYDVKM in the germline V gene. The CDR3 runs 17 residues. V gave up 2 bases and J gave up 4 bases; unmatched junction bases: 12. The CDR3 is CASSLVSRDRDKYEQYF. CDR3 sequence (DNA): TGTGCCAGCAGTTTAGTTAGTCGGGACAGGGACAAATACGAGCAGTACTTC. The whole variable domain, remainder taken from reference TRBV28 and TRBJ2-7, is DVKVTQSSRYLVKRTGEKVFLECVQDMDHENMFWYRQDPGLGLRLIYFSYDVKMKEKGDIPEGYSVSREKKERFSLILESASTNQTSMYLCASSLVSRDRDKYEQYFGPGTRLTVT.

The chain couples TRBV4-2 to TRBJ2-1, with 7 positions matching TRBD2. The CDR3 loop spans 16 amino acids. The V gene's germline CDR1 is LGHNA and CDR2 YNFKEQ. Trimming cost V 1 base and J 6 bases; bases outside gene matches: 9. The CDR3 DNA follows: TGTGCCAGCAGCCAAGTCGGACTAGACTCAAGCAATGAGCAGTTCTTC. This encodes CASSQVGLDSSNEQFF.

The chain has TRBV4-3 and TRBJ2-6; 8 nucleotides match TRBD1. Trimming took 4 bases from V and 0 from J; bases not matched to a gene: 14. The CDR3 contains 20 residues. Germline assignment: CDR1 LGHNA and CDR2 YSLEER. CDR3 loop: CASSPRPTTGANSGANVLTF. In nucleotides, the CDR3 is TGCGCCAGCAGCCCAAGGCCAACGACAGGGGCGAACTCTGGGGCCAACGTCCTGACTTTC.

The chain joins TRBV5-4 to TRBJ2-3, with D perhaps TRBD1 (6 bases). Germline V gives CDR1 SGHNT, CDR2 YYREEE (reference sequence). The length of the CDR3 is 16 residues. V lost 5 bases to trimming and J lost 2 bases, with 18 bases between them. CDR3: CASRGNRDKITDTQYF. The CDR3 DNA follows: TGTGCCAGCAGAGGGAACCGGGACAAGATCACAGATACGCAGTATTTT.

V is TRBV4-2 and J is TRBJ2-5; 10 bases map to TRBD2. Trimming cost V 1 base and J 4 bases; bases outside gene matches: 3. Looked up from germline, CDR1 is LGHNA and CDR2 is YNFKEQ. This CDR3 region has 15 residues. The CDR3 region is CASSQAAGGAETQYF. In DNA form, the CDR3 reads TGTGCCAGCAGCCAAGCAGCGGGAGGGGCAGAGACCCAGTACTTC.

This chain uses TRBV2 with TRBJ2-7; weak D call: TRBD2 (5 bases). The CDR3 is 14 amino acids. Germline-derived CDR1 and CDR2 are SNHLY and FYNNEI. V was shortened by 3 bases and J by 0 bases, with 9 bases between the two germline ends. The CDR3 loop is CASSDASLSYEQYF. In nucleotides, the CDR3 is TGTGCCAGCAGTGATGCTAGCCTCTCCTACGAGCAGTACTTC. Filled out from reference TRBV2 and TRBJ2-7, the complete variable domain reads EPEVTQTPSHQVTQMGQEVILRCVPISNHLYFYWYRQILGQKVEFLVSFYNNEISEKSEIFDDQFSVERPDGSNFTLKIRSTKLEDSAMYFCASSDASLSYEQYFGPGTRLTVT.

The CDR3 coding sequence is TGCGCCAGCAGCCGGGCCGGGACAGGGGGCCCGAGCTCCTACGAGCAGTACTTC. It specifies CASSRAGTGGPSSYEQYF. The V call is TRBV4-1, the J call TRBJ2-7; 12 bases fit TRBD1. Germline CDR1 reads MGHRA; CDR2 reads YSYEKL. V lost 4 bases and J lost 0; bases outside the gene matches: 10. The CDR3 has 18 amino acids.

CDR3: CASSQRLAVGTGELFF. CDR3 sequence (DNA): TGCGCCAGCAGCCAAAGACTAGCAGTGGGGACCGGGGAGCTGTTTTTT. The rearrangement joins TRBV4-3 to TRBJ2-2, with TRBD2 identical over 7 bases. Trimming cost V 2 bases and J 5 bases; bases outside gene matches: 8. Germline CDR1 LGHNA, CDR2 YSLEER. The CDR3 is 16 residues long.

V and J are TRBV15 and TRBJ1-5; D might be TRBD1 (5 bases). The CDR3 sequence is 15 residues long. V was clipped by 3 bases and J by 8 bases, with 17 bases between them. Germline V gene data show CDR1 as LNHNV and CDR2 as YYDKDF (reference sequence). As DNA, the CDR3 is TGTGCCACCAGCAGCCCGCAGGGCCCCGAGAAGCCCCAGCATTTT. Translation gives CATSSPQGPEKPQHF.

This clone was observed a few times. The chain has TRBV5-1 and TRBJ2-7, with TRBD2 as a possible D gene (5 bases). CDR1 and CDR2 (germline): SGHRS, YFSETQ. V was pared by 3 bases and J by 1 base, with 14 bases between. The CDR3 is made up of 15 amino acids. The chain's CDR3 is CASSWADGGSYEQYF. In nucleotides, the CDR3 is TGCGCCAGCAGCTGGGCTGACGGAGGATCCTACGAGCAGTACTTC.

This clone came up a few times. This sequence joins TRBV9 and TRBJ2-7, with a tentative D call TRBD1 (5 bases). There are 15 residues in the CDR3. CDR1 and CDR2 (germline): SGDLS, YYNGEE. Trimming took off 1 base at V and 4 bases at J, with 15 bases between the two ends. Here the CDR3 DNA reads TGTGCCAGCAGCGTACAGGGTAGTGCCGGGTACGAGCAGTACTTC. It translates to CASSVQGSAGYEQYF.

The CDR3 loop is CASSSPVSYEQYF. For the CDR3, the DNA is TGTGCCAGCAGTTCTCCGGTGAGCTACGAGCAGTACTTC. The chain is built from TRBV28 and TRBJ2-7, with D unresolved. This CDR3 is 13 amino acids long. Trimming removed 4 bases from V and 3 bases from J, with 10 bases in between. Germline CDR1 and CDR2: MDHEN and SYDVKM. Full variable domain (rest looked up from reference TRBV28 and TRBJ2-7): DVKVTQSSRYLVKRTGEKVFLECVQDMDHENMFWYRQDPGLGLRLIYFSYDVKMKEKGDIPEGYSVSREKKERFSLILESASTNQTSMYLCASSSPVSYEQYFGPGTRLTVT.

The CDR3 DNA is TGTGCCAGCAGCCAAGGGGCAGTTACGGAAAAGCAGTTCTTC. Its protein is CASSQGAVTEKQFF. This chain joins TRBV14 and TRBJ2-1; D uncertain. The CDR3 has 14 amino acids. V lost 1 base, J lost 11 bases, and 15 bases lay in between. Per germline, CDR1 SGHDN and CDR2 FVKESK. The entire variable domain, with the rest obtained from reference TRBV14 and TRBJ2-1, is as follows: EAGVTQFPSHSVIEKGQTVTLRCDPISGHDNLYWYRRVMGKEIKFLLHFVKESKQDESGMPNNRFLAERTGGTYSTLKVQPAELEDSGVYFCASSQGAVTEKQFFGPGTRLTVL.

Comments on this clone: This same CDR3 is encoded by further DNA sequences in the sample. The chain combines TRBV5-1 with TRBJ1-5, with 7 bases lining up with TRBD1. Germline V lookup: CDR1 SGHRS, CDR2 YFSETQ. This CDR3 contains 13 residues. With 5 bases clipped from V and 5 bases from J, the junction kept 4 bases outside the gene matches. Here the CDR3 DNA reads TGCGCCAGCAGTCTCACAGGGGATCAGCCCCAGCATTTT. It translates to CASSLTGDQPQHF.

This chain links TRBV7-2 with TRBJ2-5; 8 bases are shared with TRBD1. The V gene end was trimmed by 2 bases and the J gene end by 4 bases; junction bases not matched to a gene: 12. The CDR3 sequence is 17 residues long. Germline loops: CDR1 SGHTA, CDR2 FQGNSA. The CDR3 DNA reads TGTGCCAGCAGCTTATATGGGCAGGGGGCGATAGGAGAGACCCAGTACTTC. Translation gives CASSLYGQGAIGETQYF.

A note on this clone: The same CDR3 arises from other DNA sequences in this sample as well. The CDR3 loop reads CAWSIGGSGNTIYF. In DNA, the CDR3 is TGTGCCTGGAGTATCGGGGGCTCTGGAAACACCATATATTTT. The chain combines TRBV30 with TRBJ1-3; weak D call: TRBD1 (5 bases). V was trimmed by 2 bases and J by 0 bases, leaving 8 bases between them. CDR1 and CDR2 from the germline V gene are GTSNPN and SVGIG (reference sequence). CDR3 length equals 14 residues.